The clone carrying this T cell receptor beta chain was seen a handful of times. Its antigen remains unknown. These data originate in a study of blood T cells in healthy people across ages. Study as a whole: Researchers report that template switching captured about one barcoded beta molecule per two T cells.

They isolated at least 6 million PBMCs from each sample. A sample-barcoded 5' primer and a J-beta primer mix were used in a second PCR of about 6 to 11 cycles. TCRdb reprocessed the 5' RACE reads with MiXCR, giving one entry per CDR3 protein. Counted here are 550,000 to 800,000 distinct CDR3 sequences, about 34% occurring once; the ten biggest clones make up approximately 15%. V lost 2 bases, J lost 5 bases, and 12 bases lay in between. The CDR3 has 14 amino acids. Germline V lookup: CDR1 LGHNA, CDR2 YSLEER. Broader study findings: Diversity was estimated from one million T cells, and these estimates were considered underestimates.

The clonotype was recovered from a woman of 80 years or more in good health. The chain is built from TRBV4-3 and TRBJ1-1; TRBD1 might be the D (5 bases). Sequencing was done on a sample of blood. The CDR3 reads CASSQHRFGTEAFF. The CDR3 DNA is TGCGCCAGCAGCCAACACAGGTTCGGGACTGAAGCTTTCTTT.